This T cell receptor beta chain was captured by sequencing in a study (dated by TCRdb to about 2017). Broadly, across the study: Human CD8+ TCR repertoires recognizing immunodominant viral antigens were characterized by means of sequence and structural analyses.

The sequencing machine was an Illumina HiSeq 2500. The public reads were reanalyzed by TCRdb: fastp trimming at Q25, MiXCR alignment, in-frame beta chains only. Every CDR3 protein is listed once, alongside the most common genes and DNA of its rows. The sample table contains 1,500 to 2,000 distinct CDR3 sequences; only one count was recorded for around a quarter of them. The top ten clonotypes cover around 6.2% of the sample. CDR1 and CDR2, per the germline V gene, are SGDLS and YYNGEE. Including cysteine and phenylalanine, the CDR3 has 12 amino acids. The entry retains the CDR3 DNA only, 36 bases that are in frame from base 1. The junction shows trimming of 4 bases on V and 3 bases on J, plus 6 bases between the germline ends. General conclusions and limits of the study: According to the report, the CD8+ TCR repertoires were highly diverse, and those specific to different immunodominant viral antigens were distinct from each other.

This clonotype is categorized as large (0.1 to 1%). There is no known antigen for this receptor. The record has no base qualities; no much larger clone is one base away. The receptor's source is a female donor. The V gene is TRBV9 and the J gene is TRBJ2-3, with the D gene not clear enough to name. Sequences were obtained from CD8+ T cells (not recorded whether cultured). The bases are TGTGCCAGCAGCCCCCAGACAGATACGCAGTATTTT. Translation gives CASSPQTDTQYF.